This is a list of T cell receptor beta chains from one sample in a study of T cell responses to AZD1222 COVID-19 vaccine. Profiling relied on immunoSEQ multiplex PCR, and the TCRdb table lists in-frame clones only, not all of them. The profile shows over 75,000 clones, roughly 88% of them singletons. The starting material was peripheral blood, obtained 28 days after the second AZD1222 dose. These receptors came from an adult who received the AZD1222 COVID-19 vaccine. The CDR3 runs from the conserved cysteine through the conserved F or W. Each record gives: V gene, CDR3 protein.

V gene: TRBV27
CDR3 protein: CASSKDRGGTDTQYF

V gene: TRBV5-4
CDR3 protein: CASSPRTGNGYTF

V gene: TRBV9
CDR3 protein: CASSTQRGAGAYEQYF

V gene: TRBV7-3
CDR3 protein: CASSRGQGHSPLHF

V gene: TRBV19
CDR3 protein: CASSIRGGTPITYEQYF

V gene: TRBV19
CDR3 protein: CASSILGQGKSYGYTF

V gene: TRBV7-9
CDR3 protein: CASSQGAGAGKLFF

V gene: TRBV7-2
CDR3 protein: CASSLVAEGNTIYF

V gene: TRBV27
CDR3 protein: CASSLMGATNEKLFF

V gene: TRBV2
CDR3 protein: CASSEVRSGGGPQHF

V gene: TRBV5-4
CDR3 protein: CASSPGGGEQYF

V gene: TRBV20-1
CDR3 protein: CSASPDFDNEQFF

V gene: TRBV28
CDR3 protein: CASSLTGGYEQYF

V gene: TRBV27
CDR3 protein: CASSATGGASSPLHF

V gene: TRBV28
CDR3 protein: CASSFGQGIGEAFF

V gene: TRBV30
CDR3 protein: CAWNEAGSGSPLHF

V gene: TRBV2
CDR3 protein: CASSDRGYNEQFF

V gene: TRBV6-1
CDR3 protein: CASSALWGPTNEKLFF

V gene: TRBV27
CDR3 protein: CASSPEAGGDIDTQYF

V gene: TRBV7-9
CDR3 protein: CASSSLHQWEKLFF